Below, 21 T cell receptor beta chains from the same sample are listed, as sequenced in a study of control samples from healthy donors and cancer patients. Sequenced by immunoSEQ multiplex PCR; TCRdb stores in-frame clones only, minus some. The table has more than 150,000 clones, about 94% seen once. Sequences were obtained from blood. These receptors originate from a woman in her 30s in good health.

V and J are TRBV5-4 and TRBJ2-3, with 10 bases that match TRBD1. CDR1 and CDR2 (germline): SGHNT, YYREEE (reference sequence). V was clipped by 4 bases and J by 4 bases; unmatched bases: 12. The CDR3 contains 17 residues. The CDR3 sequence is CASSLDLGQGLSDTQYF. In DNA form, the CDR3 reads TGTGCCAGCAGCCTTGACCTGGGACAGGGGTTATCAGATACGCAGTATTTT.

J is TRBJ1-1 and V is TRBV3-1 (or the pseudogene TRBV3-2); D is ambiguous. CDR1 and CDR2 from the germline V gene are LGHDT and YNNKEL (reference sequence). The ends were cut back, 1 base at V and 1 base at J, with 7 bases in the middle. The CDR3 sequence is 14 residues long. Here the CDR3 reads CASSQGTTNTEAFF. DNA for the CDR3: TGTGCCAGCAGCCAAGGGACCACGAACACTGAAGCTTTCTTT.

This chain joins TRBV5-4 and TRBJ1-6; D ambiguous. Trimming removed 4 bases at V and 8 bases at J, with 13 bases between. This CDR3 comprises 14 residues. The germline CDR1 and CDR2 sequences are SGHNT and YYREEE (reference sequence). The CDR3 loop is CASSVLEGDSPLHF. CDR3 bases: TGTGCCAGCAGCGTGCTGGAGGGTGATTCACCCCTCCACTTT.

The J gene is TRBJ1-5, the V gene TRBV28, with D possibly TRBD1 on 5 matching bases. V was shortened by 6 bases and J by 9 bases, with 21 bases between the two germline ends. Germline V gives CDR1 MDHEN, CDR2 SYDVKM. This CDR3 is built from 15 residues. CDR3 in amino acids: CASSRDSNRIWPQHF. The CDR3 DNA reads as TGTGCCAGCAGCAGGGATTCCAATAGAATTTGGCCCCAGCATTTT.

The chain recombines TRBV5-5 with TRBJ2-7, with a tentative D call TRBD2 (5 bases). V lost 4 bases to trimming and J lost 4 bases, with 15 bases between them. Germline V lookup: CDR1 SGHKS, CDR2 YYEKEE (reference sequence). The CDR3 consists of 14 residues. The CDR3 coding sequence is TGTGCCAGCAGCCCTATTACTAGTAGGTACGAGCAGTACTTC. Amino acid sequence: CASSPITSRYEQYF.

The chain is built from TRBV7-2 and TRBJ2-5, with D possibly TRBD2 on 6 matching bases. Germline V gives CDR1 SGHTA, CDR2 FQGNSA. The CDR3 sequence is 13 residues long. Trimming left V 5 bases short and J 3 bases short, with 10 bases between. CDR3 bases: TGTGCCAGCAGCGAGGGACTGAAAGAGACCCAGTACTTC. It codes for CASSEGLKETQYF.

This chain joins TRBV15 and TRBJ1-2; no clear D gene. Trimming removed 0 bases from V and 0 bases from J, with 11 bases in between. This CDR3 spans 16 amino acids. CDR1 is LNHNV and CDR2 is YYDKDF in the germline V gene (reference sequence). CDR3 nucleotides: TGTGCCACCAGCAGAGATCGGTCCAGAACTAACTATGGCTACACCTTC. Translation: CATSRDRSRTNYGYTF.

J is TRBJ1-2 and V is TRBV2; TRBD1 is a possible D gene (5 bases). Trimming stripped 8 bases from V and 1 base from J, with 20 bases between. The length of the CDR3 is 16 residues. Germline V gene sequence: CDR1 SNHLY, CDR2 FYNNEI. The CDR3 sequence: CASSIPPGRLNYGYTF. Written as DNA, the CDR3 is TGTGCCAGCTCCATCCCCCCAGGGAGGCTTAACTATGGCTACACCTTC.

The gene calls are TRBV6-5 and TRBJ2-3; 9 bases fit TRBD2. V lost 2 bases, J lost 1 base, and 4 bases stayed unmatched. Germline lookup yields CDR1 MNHEY and CDR2 SVGAGI. The length of the CDR3 is 16 residues. Here the CDR3 reads CASSYLAGMGTDTQYF. For the CDR3, the DNA is TGTGCCAGCAGTTACCTAGCGGGAATGGGCACAGATACGCAGTATTTT.

The chain has TRBV2 and TRBJ1-4, with unresolved D. V shed 7 bases and J shed 3 bases, with 15 bases lying between them. Looked up from germline, CDR1 is SNHLY and CDR2 is FYNNEI. The CDR3 is 15 residues long. The CDR3 DNA follows: TGTGCCAGCACCCGATGGGGTCGGGCTAATGAAAAACTGTTTTTT. This translates into CASTRWGRANEKLFF.

The sample holds a few counts of this clone. The rearrangement uses TRBV9 and TRBJ2-7; D not certain. The V gene lost 0 bases and the J gene lost 6 bases, with 19 bases spanning the gap. Germline V gene sequence: CDR1 SGDLS, CDR2 YYNGEE. This CDR3 contains 16 residues. The CDR3: CASSVGRATTTGEQYF. The CDR3 coding sequence is TGTGCCAGCAGCGTAGGTAGGGCTACGACGACCGGCGAGCAGTACTTC.

The V and J genes are TRBV6-4 and TRBJ2-1; 9 nucleotides agree with TRBD2. CDR1 MRHNA and CDR2 SNTAGT come from the germline V gene. The CDR3 spans 15 residues. The V segment lost 10 bases and the J segment 7 bases; nucleotides outside the gene matches: 14. CDR3 amino acids: CANLVSSGKGNEQFF. CDR3 DNA sequence: TGTGCCAACCTTGTGTCTAGCGGGAAGGGGAATGAGCAGTTCTTC.

V usage is TRBV2 and J usage is TRBJ1-6; D is unclear. Trimming took off 4 bases at V and 4 bases at J, with 8 bases between the two ends. CDR1 SNHLY and CDR2 FYNNEI come from the germline V gene. The CDR3 runs to 14 residues. The CDR3 DNA sequence: TGTGCCAGCAGTGCAACACCTTATAATTCACCCCTCCACTTT. Its translation: CASSATPYNSPLHF.

The chain is built from TRBV27 and TRBJ1-5; 8 positions match TRBD1. Germline CDR1 reads MNHEY; CDR2 reads SMNVEV (reference sequence). This CDR3 contains 15 residues. V lost 5 bases and J lost 6; bases outside the gene matches: 9. This CDR3 reads CASSLTGVPTQPQHF. CDR3 nucleotide sequence: TGTGCCAGCAGTCTGACAGGGGTTCCCACTCAGCCCCAGCATTTT.

The rearrangement links TRBV10-3 to TRBJ2-7; no definite D call. Germline assignment: CDR1 ENHRY and CDR2 SYGVKD. The length of the CDR3 is 12 residues. Deletions cut 4 bases from V and 4 bases from J, with 8 bases between. CDR3 sequence: CAISADPYEQYF. For the CDR3, the DNA is TGTGCCATCAGTGCGGACCCGTACGAGCAGTACTTC.

The J gene is TRBJ2-3, the V gene TRBV6-5; D uncertain. Per the germline V gene, CDR1 is MNHEY and CDR2 is SVGAGI. The V end was cut by 2 bases, the J end by 0 bases, with 12 bases between. The CDR3 has 16 amino acids. For the CDR3, the DNA is TGTGCCAGCAGTTACCAGCCGACACGGAGCACAGATACGCAGTATTTT. Residues: CASSYQPTRSTDTQYF.

The V and J genes are TRBV6-5 and TRBJ2-3; 12 nucleotides match TRBD2. The CDR3 runs 15 residues. Germline assignment: CDR1 MNHEY and CDR2 SVGAGI. After removal of 6 bases from V and 2 bases from J, the junction contained 3 bases not matched to a gene. CDR3 in amino acids: CASSGLAGSTDTQYF. The CDR3 nucleotides read TGTGCCAGCAGCGGACTAGCGGGATCCACAGATACGCAGTATTTT.

V gene TRBV18 combines with J gene TRBJ2-7, with D perhaps matching TRBD1 (6 bases). From germline, CDR1 is KGHSH and CDR2 LQKENI. The CDR3 covers 13 residues. The V gene lost 3 bases and the J gene lost 5 bases, with 11 bases spanning the gap. The CDR3 sequence: CASSPVTGNEQYF. As DNA, the CDR3 is TGTGCCAGCTCACCCGTGACAGGAAACGAGCAGTACTTC. Filled out from reference TRBV18 and TRBJ2-7, the complete variable domain reads NAGVMQNPRHLVRRRGQEARLRCSPMKGHSHVYWYRQLPEEGLKFMVYLQKENIIDESGMPKERFSAEFPKEGPSILRIQQVVRGDSAAYFCASSPVTGNEQYFGPGTRLTVT.

This chain joins TRBV19 and TRBJ2-2; 10 nucleotides match TRBD1. Germline values: CDR1 LNHDA, CDR2 SQIVND (reference sequence). With 5 bases clipped from V and 5 bases from J, the junction kept 2 bases outside the gene matches. The CDR3 runs to 14 residues. The DNA of the CDR3 is TGTGCCAGTAGTCCGGGACAGGGGACCGGGGAGCTGTTTTTT. This gives the protein CASSPGQGTGELFF.

This sequence joins TRBV7-7 and TRBJ1-2, with TRBD1 matching over 7 bases. The CDR3 has 16 residues. Looked up from germline, CDR1 is SSHAT and CDR2 is FNYEAQ (reference sequence). J lost 3 bases, V lost 1 base, and 8 bases had no gene match. The DNA of the CDR3 is TGTGCCAGCAGCTTAGTGGCCAGGGGGGCAGACTATGGCTACACCTTC. This translates into CASSLVARGADYGYTF.

The chain recombines TRBV9 with TRBJ1-1; D unclear. The CDR3 has 14 residues. The germline CDR1 and CDR2 sequences are SGDLS and YYNGEE. V was shortened by 4 bases and J by 1 base, with 11 bases between the two germline ends. The CDR3 nucleotides read TGTGCCAGCAGCAGGATGGAACCGAACACTGAAGCTTTCTTT. This translates into CASSRMEPNTEAFF.